The text below deals with one T cell receptor (beta chain). The data originate from a study of early T cells in non-severe SARS-CoV-2 infection. The junction had 3 bases not matched to a gene; V was cut back by 0 bases and J by 5 bases. CDR1 and CDR2 (germline): SGDLS, YYNGEE. The length of the CDR3 is 14 residues. Unique molecular identifier tags were affixed to discrete cDNA molecules. TCRdb re-analysed the 5' RACE reads in MiXCR, keeping a single row per CDR3 protein. The sample lists about 60,000 distinct CDR3 sequences; over 10% were seen once. This sequence originates from an adult who was a healthcare worker with PCR-confirmed SARS-CoV-2 infection or an uninfected control (not recorded which). This rearrangement joins TRBV9 to TRBJ2-5; 8 bases map to TRBD2. Sequenced material: whole blood. CDR3 nucleotide sequence: TGTGCCAGCAGCGTAGCCCCTAGCGGGGAGACCCAGTACTTC. Translating gives CASSVAPSGETQYF.